This T cell receptor (beta chain) was sequenced in a study of T-cell memory formation after mild COVID-19. A note on this clonotype: Its antigen is still unknown.

Overall study results and limits: While clones contracting from day 15 to 85 were balanced between CD4 and CD8, later expanders leaned CD4+.

V dropped 3 bases and J dropped 3 bases, with 8 bases sitting between them. This CDR3 is built from 14 residues. Using its own MiXCR run on the 5' RACE reads, TCRdb lists one record per CDR3 protein. The sample has 470,000 or so distinct CDR3 sequences, 15% to 20% seen once; the top ten hold 10% to 15%. The sample taken for sequencing was PBMCs or a T cell subset sorted from them (not recorded which). This chain uses TRBV12-3 or TRBV12-4 with TRBJ2-2; D possibly matches TRBD1 or TRBD2 (6 bases each). The receptor comes from an adult woman who had mild COVID-19 (a few samples of this study predate the infection). Cell type and time point are not known. The DNA for the CDR3 is TGTGCCAGCAGTTTTCGGGGGCACACCGGGGAGCTGTTTTTT. Amino acid sequence: CASSFRGHTGELFF.